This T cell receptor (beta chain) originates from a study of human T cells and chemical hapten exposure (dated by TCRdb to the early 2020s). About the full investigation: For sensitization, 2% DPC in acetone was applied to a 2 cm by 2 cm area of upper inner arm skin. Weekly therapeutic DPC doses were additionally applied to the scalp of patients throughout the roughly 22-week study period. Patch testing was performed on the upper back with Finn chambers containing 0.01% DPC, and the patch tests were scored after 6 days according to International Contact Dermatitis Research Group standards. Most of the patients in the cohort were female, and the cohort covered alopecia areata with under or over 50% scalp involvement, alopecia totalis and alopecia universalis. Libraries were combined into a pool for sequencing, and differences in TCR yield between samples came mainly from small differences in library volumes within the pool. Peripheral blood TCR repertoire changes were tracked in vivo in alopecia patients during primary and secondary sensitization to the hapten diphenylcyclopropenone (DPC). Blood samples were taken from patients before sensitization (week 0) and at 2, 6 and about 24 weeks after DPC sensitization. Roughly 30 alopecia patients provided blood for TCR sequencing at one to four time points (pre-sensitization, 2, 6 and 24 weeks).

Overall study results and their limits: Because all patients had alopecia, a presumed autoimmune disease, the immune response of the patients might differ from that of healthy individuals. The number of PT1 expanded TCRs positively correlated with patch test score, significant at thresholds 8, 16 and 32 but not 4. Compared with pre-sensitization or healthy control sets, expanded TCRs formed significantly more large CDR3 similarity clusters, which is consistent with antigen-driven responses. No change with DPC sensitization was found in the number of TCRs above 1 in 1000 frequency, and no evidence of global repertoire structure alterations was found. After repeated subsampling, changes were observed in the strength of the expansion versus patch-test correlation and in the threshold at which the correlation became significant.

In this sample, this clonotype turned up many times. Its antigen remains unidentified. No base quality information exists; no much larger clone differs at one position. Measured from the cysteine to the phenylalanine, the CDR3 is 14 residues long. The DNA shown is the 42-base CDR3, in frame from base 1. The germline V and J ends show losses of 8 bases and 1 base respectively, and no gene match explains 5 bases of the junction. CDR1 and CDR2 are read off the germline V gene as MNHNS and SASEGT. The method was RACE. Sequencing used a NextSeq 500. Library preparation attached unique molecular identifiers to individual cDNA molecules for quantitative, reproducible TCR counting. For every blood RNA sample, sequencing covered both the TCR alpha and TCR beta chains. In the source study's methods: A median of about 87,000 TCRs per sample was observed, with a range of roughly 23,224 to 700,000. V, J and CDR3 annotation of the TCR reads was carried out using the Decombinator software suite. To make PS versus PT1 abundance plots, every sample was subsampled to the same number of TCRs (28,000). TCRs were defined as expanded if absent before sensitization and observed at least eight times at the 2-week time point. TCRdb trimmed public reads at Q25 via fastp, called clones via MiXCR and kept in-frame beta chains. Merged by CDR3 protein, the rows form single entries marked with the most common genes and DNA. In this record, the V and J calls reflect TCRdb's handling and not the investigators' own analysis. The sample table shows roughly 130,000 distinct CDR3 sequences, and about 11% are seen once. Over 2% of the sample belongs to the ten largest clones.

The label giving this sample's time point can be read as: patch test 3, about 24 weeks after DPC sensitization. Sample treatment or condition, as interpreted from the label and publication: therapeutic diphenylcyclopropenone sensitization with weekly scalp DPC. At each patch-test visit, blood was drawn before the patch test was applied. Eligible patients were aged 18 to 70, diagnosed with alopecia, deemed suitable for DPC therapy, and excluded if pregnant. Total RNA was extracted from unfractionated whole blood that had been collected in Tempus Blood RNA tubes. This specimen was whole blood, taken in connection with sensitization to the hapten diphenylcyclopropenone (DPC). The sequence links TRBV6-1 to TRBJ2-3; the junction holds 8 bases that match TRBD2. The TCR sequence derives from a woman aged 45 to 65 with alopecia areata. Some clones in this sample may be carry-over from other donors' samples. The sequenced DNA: TGTGCCAGCTCGGGGCGGGGGGGCACAGATACGCAGTATTTT. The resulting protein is CASSGRGGTDTQYF.